This TCR beta chain was recovered during a study of shared T cell receptors in the human thymus. Using immunoSEQ multiplex PCR, the repertoire was profiled, and TCRdb retains in-frame clones only, with some absent. The table includes more than 300,000 clones, 95% detected once. The junction had 9 bases not matched to a gene; V was cut back by 4 bases and J by 2 bases. Germline-derived CDR1 and CDR2 are SQVTM and ANQGSEA. The CDR3 contains 15 residues. The chain uses TRBV29-1 and TRBJ2-3, with TRBD2 matching 7 bases. The sequenced sample consisted of thymocytes. The clonotype comes from a human donor. The CDR3 bases are TGCAGCGTTGTCGTCGCGGGAGTGACCACAGATACGCAGTATTTT. This translates into CSVVVAGVTTDTQYF.